This TCR beta chain was captured by sequencing in a study of T cells after posttransplantation cyclophosphamide. A note on this clone: No antigen is known for it.

Cyclophosphamide on days +3 and +4 followed busulfan-fludarabine conditioning and a marrow graft. Whole-study findings and limits: Tissue-infiltrating T cells from skin or gut overlapped little with blood T cells. After PTCy, TRB diversity resembled that of CNI/methotrexate controls. Donor-recipient repertoire similarity was low at 1-2 months, rising over year one.

Sequencing was performed with immunoSEQ multiplex PCR; in TCRdb, only in-frame clones are kept and a portion is missing. The table has about 16,000 clones, 92% seen once. The material was CD4+ T cells sorted from blood, obtained after allogeneic stem cell transplant with posttransplant cyclophosphamide. The origin of this receptor is a male patient between 60 and 69 years old who received an allogeneic stem cell transplant from a related donor and was CMV-positive. Some T cells here may be from the graft donor.

For the CDR3, the DNA is TGCGCCAGCAGCCAAGATAGGGGAGCTTTCTTT. Protein product: CASSQDRGAFF. The rearrangement joins TRBV4-1 to TRBJ1-1; maybe TRBD1 (5 bases). The length of the CDR3 is 11 residues. V was cut by 0 bases and J by 10 bases, with 6 bases left in between. Germline CDR1 and CDR2: MGHRA and YSYEKL.